This T cell receptor (beta chain) originates from a study of cytomegalovirus exposure and HLA in healthy donors. Across the study: There were approximately 80 million unique TCRs (from HLA-typed donors) in an early data release. The study's findings and limits: Through in vitro validation, three CMV-associated chains were shown to be specific for CMV antigens.

PCR employed 60 Vbeta and 13 Jbeta primers. Method: immunoSEQ multiplex PCR; TCRdb's copy keeps in-frame clones and lacks some. This table holds 85,000 to 90,000 clones, 85% found once. Concerning this clone itself: The antigen is unknown.

This CDR3 has 15 amino acids. V shed 3 bases, J shed 5 bases, and the junction held 5 bases outside the gene matches. Germline V gene lookup returns CDR1 SEHNR and CDR2 FQNEAQ (reference sequence). This TCR derives from a man in his forties in good health and CMV-seropositive. Sequencing was performed on PBMCs. V usage is TRBV7-9 and J usage is TRBJ1-4; 8 nucleotides agree with TRBD1. CDR3 residues: CASSLRTGRNEKLFF. In DNA form, the CDR3 reads TGTGCCAGCAGCTTGCGGACAGGGAGAAATGAAAAACTGTTTTTT.